What follows are 9 T cell receptor beta chains derived from one specimen sequenced in a study of Ad26.COV2.S vaccination and SARS-CoV-2 variants. The treatment here: approximately 18 received Ad26.COV2.S at low or high dose, single or two shots; roughly 5 received placebo; per-sample allocation not given. After the first vaccine or placebo injection, samples were drawn on day 63. Data came from immunoSEQ multiplex PCR; TCRdb stores just in-frame clones and leaves some out. The sample lists some 300,000 clones, around 81% occurring once. Source: peripheral blood, taken in a trial of Ad26.COV2.S vaccine versus placebo. The receptors were sampled from a person aged 18-65 years who received the Ad26.COV2.S COVID-19 vaccine or a placebo.

The chain links TRBV3-1 (or the pseudogene TRBV3-2) to TRBJ1-3; 7 nucleotides align to TRBD1. The J segment lost 2 bases and the V segment lost 4 bases, leaving 5 bases of the junction unmatched. CDR1 LGHDT and CDR2 YNNKEL come from the germline V gene (reference sequence). The CDR3 length is 15 residues. The DNA for the CDR3 is TGTGCCAGCAGCCCCCGGACAGGTACTGGAAACACCATATATTTT. Its protein is CASSPRTGTGNTIYF.

The chain joins TRBV30 to TRBJ1-3, with a weak D call TRBD1 (5 bases). V was clipped by 4 bases and J by 0 bases, with 16 bases between them. CDR3 length equals 16 residues. CDR1 GTSNPN and CDR2 SVGIG come from the germline V gene (reference sequence). Here the CDR3 reads CAWTLPGRSSGNTIYF. CDR3 coding DNA: TGTGCCTGGACCCTCCCGGGACGGAGCTCTGGAAACACCATATATTTT.

V and J are TRBV28 and TRBJ1-2, with a weak D call TRBD1 (6 bases). Germline values: CDR1 MDHEN, CDR2 SYDVKM. The V and J ends lost 3 bases and 8 bases respectively, with 16 bases between them. The CDR3 consists of 14 residues. The CDR3 DNA reads as TGTGCCAGCAGTTTCCCCGACAGGCGACAGGGCTACACCTTC. Translating it yields CASSFPDRRQGYTF.

There are a few counts of this clone. The V gene is TRBV20-1, the J gene TRBJ2-5, with 7 positions matching TRBD1. Germline assignment: CDR1 DFQATT and CDR2 SNEGSKA (reference sequence). The ends lost 3 bases at V and 5 bases at J; junction bases unmatched: 6. This CDR3 spans 13 amino acids. CDR3 region: CSASRQGRETQYF. Here the CDR3 DNA reads TGCAGTGCTAGTCGACAGGGTCGCGAGACCCAGTACTTC.

The chain recombines TRBV27 with TRBJ2-2; 8 bases match TRBD1. Germline trimming cut 7 bases from V and 7 bases from J; bases unmatched to any gene: 8. CDR3 size: 14 residues. The V gene's germline CDR1 is MNHEY and CDR2 SMNVEV (reference sequence). In DNA, the CDR3 is TGTGCCAGCACCCTCAACAGGGGGAGCGGGGAGCTGTTTTTT. As protein: CASTLNRGSGELFF.

V gene TRBV5-1 combines with J gene TRBJ2-3, with 16 bases fitting TRBD2. From germline, CDR1 is SGHRS and CDR2 YFSETQ. The CDR3 has 20 residues. The V segment lost 0 bases and the J segment 1 base; nucleotides outside the gene matches: 8. The CDR3 loop reads CASSLAGLAGGLVGTDTQYF. The DNA for the CDR3 is TGCGCCAGCAGCTTGGCGGGACTAGCGGGGGGGCTGGTTGGCACAGATACGCAGTATTTT.

As for this clone: At one end, the junction sequence differs from germline, possibly due to a read error. This chain links TRBV7-9 with TRBJ1-6; D possibly corresponds to TRBD1 (6 bases). CDR3 length equals 13 residues. Germline V gene sequence: CDR1 SEHNR, CDR2 FQNEAQ (reference sequence). This CDR3 is CASSLANLDPDSF. Here the CDR3 DNA reads TGTGCCAGCAGCTTAGCTAATTTAGACCCGGACAGTTTT.

CDR3 nucleotides: TGTGCCATCAGCCGGACGGTAACGAACACCGGGGAGCTGTTTTTT. Its translation is CAISRTVTNTGELFF. The rearrangement links TRBV10-3 to TRBJ2-2; no clear D. The CDR3 is 15 amino acids. The V gene's germline CDR1 is ENHRY and CDR2 SYGVKD. V lost 6 bases and J lost 0, with 11 bases in between.

The chain joins TRBV6-5 to TRBJ1-4; possibly TRBD1 for D (5 bases). V was clipped by 0 bases and J by 8 bases, with 13 bases between them. This CDR3 has 15 residues. Germline V gives CDR1 MNHEY, CDR2 SVGAGI. This chain's CDR3 is CASSYSRQGWEKLFF. CDR3 sequence (DNA): TGTGCCAGCAGTTACTCTCGCCAGGGTTGGGAAAAACTGTTTTTT.